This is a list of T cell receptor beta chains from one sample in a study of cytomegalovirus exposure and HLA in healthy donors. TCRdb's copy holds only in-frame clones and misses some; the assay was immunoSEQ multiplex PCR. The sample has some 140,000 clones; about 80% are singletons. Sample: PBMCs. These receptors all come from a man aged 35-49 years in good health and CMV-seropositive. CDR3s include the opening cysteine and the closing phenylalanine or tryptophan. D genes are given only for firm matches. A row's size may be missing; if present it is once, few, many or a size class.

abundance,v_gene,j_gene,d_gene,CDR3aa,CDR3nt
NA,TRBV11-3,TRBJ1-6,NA,CASSTGHPNSPLHF,TGTGCCAGCAGCACCGGACATCCTAATTCACCCCTCCACTTT
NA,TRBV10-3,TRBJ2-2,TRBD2,CAISEKVSGRGTGELFF,TGTGCCATCAGTGAGAAAGTTAGCGGGAGAGGCACCGGGGAGCTGTTTTTT
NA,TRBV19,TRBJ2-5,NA,CASSIQGFFEAQYF,TGTGCCAGTAGTATTCAAGGATTTTTCGAGGCCCAGTACTTC
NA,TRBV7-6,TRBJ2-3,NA,CASSSPPGTRSDTQYF,TGTGCCAGCAGCTCGCCCCCCGGGACACGTTCAGATACGCAGTATTTT
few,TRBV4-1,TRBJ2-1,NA,CASSQRAGSLNEQFF,TGCGCCAGCAGCCAGAGGGCAGGTTCATTAAATGAGCAGTTCTTC
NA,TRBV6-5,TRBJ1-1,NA,CAAVRTANTEAFF,TGTGCCGCGGTTCGGACAGCGAACACTGAAGCTTTCTTT
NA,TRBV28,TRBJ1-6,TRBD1,CASTSGTANSPLHF,TGTGCCAGCACCTCCGGGACAGCTAATTCACCCCTCCACTTT
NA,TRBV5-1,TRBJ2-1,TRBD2,CASSSGLAGGDNEQFF,TGCGCCAGCAGCTCAGGACTAGCGGGAGGGGACAATGAGCAGTTCTTC
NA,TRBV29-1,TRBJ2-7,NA,CSVVDNSYEQYF,TGCAGCGTTGTGGACAACTCCTACGAGCAGTACTTC
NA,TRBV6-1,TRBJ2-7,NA,CASAEREQYF,TGTGCCAGCGCAGAGAGGGAGCAGTACTTC
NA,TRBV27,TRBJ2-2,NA,CASSLNSGTLLGELFF,TGTGCCAGCAGTTTAAACTCCGGGACACTTTTAGGGGAGCTGTTTTTT
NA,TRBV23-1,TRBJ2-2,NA,CARNRTAHYTGELFF,TGCGCCAGGAATAGGACAGCCCATTACACCGGGGAGCTGTTTTTT
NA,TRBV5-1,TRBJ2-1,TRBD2,CASSTRTSGALPEQFF,TGCGCCAGCAGCACCCGGACTAGCGGGGCCCTTCCTGAGCAGTTCTTC
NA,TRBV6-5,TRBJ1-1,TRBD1,CASRKGDSLVFLAFF,TGTGCCAGCAGAAAAGGGGACAGTTTAGTTTTTTTGGCTTTCTTT
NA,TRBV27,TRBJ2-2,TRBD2,CASSLGGRAGELFF,TGTGCCAGCAGTTTGGGCGGGAGGGCCGGGGAGCTGTTTTTT
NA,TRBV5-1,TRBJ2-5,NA,CASSLRGFGETQYF,TGCGCCAGCAGCTTACGAGGGTTCGGCGAGACCCAGTACTTC
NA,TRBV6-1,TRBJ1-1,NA,CASSVTDENEAFF,TGTGCCAGCAGTGTAACAGACGAAAATGAAGCTTTCTTT
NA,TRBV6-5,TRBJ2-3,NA,CASGRAGTQYF,TGTGCCAGCGGTCGGGCAGGGACGCAGTATTTT
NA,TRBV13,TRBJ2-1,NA,CASSLFRSNEQFF,TGTGCCAGCAGCTTATTCAGATCCAATGAGCAGTTCTTC
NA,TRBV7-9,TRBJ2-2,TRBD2,CASGGANTGELFF,TGTGCCAGCGGGGGGGCGAACACCGGGGAGCTGTTTTTT
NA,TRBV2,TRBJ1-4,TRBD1,CASSETGGGLEKLFF,TGTGCCAGCAGTGAGACAGGGGGCGGTCTGGAAAAACTGTTTTTT
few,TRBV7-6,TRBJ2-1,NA,CASSLEAGWYNEQFF,TGTGCCAGCAGCTTAGAGGCAGGGTGGTACAATGAGCAGTTCTTC
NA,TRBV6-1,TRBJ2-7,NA,CASSVLAIYEQYF,TGTGCCAGCAGTGTTTTGGCCATCTACGAGCAGTACTTC
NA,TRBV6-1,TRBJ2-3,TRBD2,CASSERTSASTDTQYF,TGTGCCAGCAGTGAAAGAACTAGCGCTTCCACAGATACGCAGTATTTT
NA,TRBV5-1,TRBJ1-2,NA,CASSLGSLTYGYTF,TGCGCCAGCAGCTTGGGGAGTCTTACCTATGGCTACACCTTC
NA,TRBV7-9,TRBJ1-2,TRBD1,CASSLASSGGPNYGYTF,TGTGCCAGCAGCTTAGCGAGCTCAGGGGGGCCTAACTATGGCTACACCTTC
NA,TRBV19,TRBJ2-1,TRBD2,CASSIGPSGRAGEQFF,TGTGCCAGTAGTATAGGACCCAGCGGGAGGGCCGGAGAGCAGTTCTTC
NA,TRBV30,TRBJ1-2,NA,CAWSANSGGYTF,TGTGCCTGGAGTGCGAACAGCGGCGGCTACACCTTC
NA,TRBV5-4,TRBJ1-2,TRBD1,CASSRMDRASGYTF,TGTGCCAGCAGCCGGATGGACAGGGCGAGTGGCTACACCTTC
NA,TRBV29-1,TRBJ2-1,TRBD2,CSGLTSGRSNNEQFF,TGCAGCGGTCTGACTAGCGGAAGGTCTAACAATGAGCAGTTCTTC
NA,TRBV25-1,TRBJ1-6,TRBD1,CAVETGTGTNSPLHF,TGTGCCGTGGAAACCGGGACAGGGACTAATTCACCCCTCCACTTT
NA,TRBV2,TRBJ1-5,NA,CASRLTGGNQPQHF,TGTGCCAGCAGATTGACGGGGGGAAATCAGCCCCAGCATTTT
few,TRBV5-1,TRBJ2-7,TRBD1,CASSLTGGYYEQYF,TGCGCCAGCAGCTTAACAGGGGGATACTACGAGCAGTACTTC
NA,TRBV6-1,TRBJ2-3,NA,CASSLASDTQYF,TGTGCCAGCAGCTTAGCGTCAGATACGCAGTATTTT
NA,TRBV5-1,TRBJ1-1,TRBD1,CASSRLQGQAGLGTEAFF,TGCGCCAGCAGCAGACTACAGGGGCAGGCGGGGTTGGGCACTGAAGCTTTCTTT
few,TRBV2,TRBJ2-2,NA,CASSAGTYNTGELFF,TGTGCCAGCAGTGCCGGGACATATAACACCGGGGAGCTGTTTTTT
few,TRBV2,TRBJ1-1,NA,CASRGRQAEAFF,TGTGCCAGCAGGGGGAGACAGGCTGAAGCTTTCTTT
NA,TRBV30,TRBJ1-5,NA,CAWSVRGSSNQPQHF,TGTGCCTGGAGTGTACGAGGGAGTAGCAATCAGCCCCAGCATTTT
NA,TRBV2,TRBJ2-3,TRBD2,CASAERGRITDTQYF,TGTGCCAGCGCCGAGCGCGGGAGGATTACAGATACGCAGTATTTT
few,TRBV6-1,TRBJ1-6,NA,CASSALTRPLVLHF,TGTGCCAGCAGTGCCTTGACCAGGCCTTTAGTCCTCCACTTT
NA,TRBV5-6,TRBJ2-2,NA,CASSFQAQLTGELFF,TGTGCCAGCAGCTTTCAGGCTCAGCTCACCGGGGAGCTGTTTTTT
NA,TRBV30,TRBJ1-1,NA,CAWRVSLPNTEAFF,TGTGCCTGGAGGGTGAGCCTGCCGAACACTGAAGCTTTCTTT
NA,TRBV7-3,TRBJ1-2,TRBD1,CASSLMAGGYYGYTF,TGTGCCAGCAGCTTAATGGCAGGGGGGTACTATGGCTACACCTTC
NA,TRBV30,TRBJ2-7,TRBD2,CAWSLTSVSSYEQYF,TGTGCCTGGAGCCTCACTAGCGTGAGCTCCTACGAGCAGTACTTC
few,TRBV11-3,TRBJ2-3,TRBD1,CATFGTDKDTQYF,TGTGCCACCTTCGGGACAGATAAAGATACGCAGTATTTT
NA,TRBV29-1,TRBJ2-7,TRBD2,CSVLLAGKVYEQYF,TGCAGCGTACTTCTAGCGGGAAAGGTCTACGAGCAGTACTTC
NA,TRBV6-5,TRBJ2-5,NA,CASTHEGGQGETQYF,TGTGCCAGCACGCACGAAGGTGGGCAGGGGGAGACCCAGTACTTC
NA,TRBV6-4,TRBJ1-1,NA,CASSDLGRGKAEAFF,TGTGCCAGCAGTGACTTGGGCAGGGGAAAGGCTGAAGCTTTCTTT
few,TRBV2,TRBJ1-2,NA,CASSDFPGAYGGYTF,TGTGCCAGCAGTGATTTCCCAGGGGCCTACGGTGGCTACACCTTC
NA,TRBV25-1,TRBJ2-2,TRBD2,CASSPQRGRFNTGELFF,TGTGCCAGCAGTCCCCAGCGCGGGAGGTTCAACACCGGGGAGCTGTTTTTT
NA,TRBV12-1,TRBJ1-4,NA,CASSFAQGQGLSTNEKLFF,TGTGCCAGCAGCTTTGCGCAAGGACAGGGGCTCTCAACTAATGAAAAACTGTTTTTT
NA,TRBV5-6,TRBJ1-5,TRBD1,CASSRTGINQPQHF,TGTGCCAGCAGCCGGACAGGAATTAATCAGCCCCAGCATTTT
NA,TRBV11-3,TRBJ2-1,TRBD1,CASSPGTGGYNEQFF,TGTGCCAGCAGTCCCGGGACAGGGGGATACAATGAGCAGTTCTTC
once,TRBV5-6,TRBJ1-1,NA,CASSLAGGGTEAFF,TGTGCCAGCAGCTTGGCTGGGGGCGGCACTGAAGCTTTCTTT
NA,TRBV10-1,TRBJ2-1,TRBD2,CASSLSGAYNEQFF,TGCGCCAGCAGCCTAAGCGGGGCCTACAATGAGCAGTTCTTC
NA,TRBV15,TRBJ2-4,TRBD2,CATSREGRASGSWGNIQYF,TGTGCCACCAGCAGAGAGGGTAGGGCTAGCGGGAGTTGGGGGAACATTCAGTACTTC
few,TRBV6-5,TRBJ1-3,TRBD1,CASSYRGGNTIYF,TGTGCCAGCAGCTACAGGGGTGGAAACACCATATATTTT
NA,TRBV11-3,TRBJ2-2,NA,CASSSTGTLNTGELFF,TGTGCCAGCAGCTCGACAGGCACCCTGAACACCGGGGAGCTGTTTTTT